This T cell receptor beta chain emerged from a study of regulatory T cells in long-lasting Graves disease. The wider study: Graves' patients, diagnosed recently, had received antithyroid drugs under 3 months. Study results and limitations: Compared with new cases, persistent Graves' patients showed reduced TCR diversity. Fewer public clonotypes were shared by new patients (roughly 970) than by persistent patients (2,741).

Arm-PCR of CDR3 regions with iRepertoire HTBI primers generated TCR beta libraries. TCRdb reprocessed the multiplex PCR reads with MiXCR, giving one entry per CDR3 protein. The sample shows approximately 460,000 distinct CDR3 sequences, less than 20% of them seen only once. The germline V gene encodes CDR1 SGHTA and CDR2 FQGNSA. CDR3 length: 14 residues. Trimming shortened V by 4 bases and J by 6 bases, and 16 bases separated the two germline ends. This clonotype has ten or more counts. Its target is unknown. Time point noted: newly diagnosed GD, antithyroid drugs for less than 3 months. Construction of the TCR library relied on RNA isolated from PBMCs. Patients hailed from an endocrinology department in Xi'an, China. The same specimen was also included in a second study, on T cells in Graves' hyperthyroidism and ophthalmopathy.

The chain joins TRBV7-2 to TRBJ2-7; no clear D gene. This receptor was identified in a woman aged 30 to 39 with Graves disease. The sample consisted of peripheral blood mononuclear cells (PBMCs), taken at new diagnosis, from a patient treated with antithyroid drugs. The CDR3 sequence is CASSSPGVRLEQYF. As DNA, the CDR3 is TGTGCCAGCAGCTCCCCTGGGGTTCGGCTCGAGCAGTACTTC. Full variable domain (outside the CDR3, taken from reference TRBV7-2 and TRBJ2-7): GAGVSQSPSNKVTEKGKDVELRCDPISGHTALYWYRQSLGQGLEFLIYFQGNSAPDKSGLPSDRFSAERTGGSVSTLTIQRTQQEDSAVYLCASSSPGVRLEQYFGPGTRLTVT.